This T cell receptor beta chain comes out of a study of blood T cells in healthy people across ages. Study-wide findings and caveats: In long-lived donors, naive CD4+ cell counts and diversity exceeded those of aged donors. While age rose, TCR beta diversity per million T cells dropped in a roughly linear way. Estimates of diversity drawn from one million T cells were considered underestimates.

Samples each yielded at least 6 micrograms of total RNA. About this clonotype: The antigen is unknown.

Through a sample-barcoded 5' primer and a J-beta primer mix, a second PCR was run for roughly 6 to 12 cycles. One entry per CDR3 protein, called by TCRdb with MiXCR from the 5' RACE reads. This table has some 800,000 distinct CDR3 sequences, around 43% appearing once. The CDR3 runs 17 residues. Trimming cost V 8 bases and J 4 bases; bases outside gene matches: 15. This TCR came from a man in his 60s in good health. Sample: blood. The J gene is TRBJ2-3, the V gene TRBV12-3 or TRBV12-4; 10 bases align to TRBD2. The CDR3 here is CASGSGTSAREADTQYF. CDR3 in DNA: TGTGCCAGCGGGTCCGGGACTAGCGCCCGGGAGGCAGATACGCAGTATTTT.